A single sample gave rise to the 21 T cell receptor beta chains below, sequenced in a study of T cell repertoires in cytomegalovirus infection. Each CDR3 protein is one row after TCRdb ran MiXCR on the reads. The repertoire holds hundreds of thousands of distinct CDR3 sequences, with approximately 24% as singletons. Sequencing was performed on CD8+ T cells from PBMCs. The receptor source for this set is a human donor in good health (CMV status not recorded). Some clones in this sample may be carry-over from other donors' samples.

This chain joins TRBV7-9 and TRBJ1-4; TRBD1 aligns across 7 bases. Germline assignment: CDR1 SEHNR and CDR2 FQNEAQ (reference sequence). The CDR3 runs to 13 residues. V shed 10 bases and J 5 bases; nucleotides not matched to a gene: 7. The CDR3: CANDREDNEKLFF. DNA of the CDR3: TGTGCCAACGACAGGGAGGACAATGAAAAACTGTTTTTT.

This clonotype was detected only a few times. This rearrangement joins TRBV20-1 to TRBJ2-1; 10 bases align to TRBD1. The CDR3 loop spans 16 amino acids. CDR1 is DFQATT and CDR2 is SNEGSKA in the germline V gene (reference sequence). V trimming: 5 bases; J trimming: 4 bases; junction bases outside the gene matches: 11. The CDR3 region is CSAHKPGQGIYNEQFF. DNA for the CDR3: TGCAGTGCTCATAAACCGGGACAGGGGATATACAATGAGCAGTTCTTC.

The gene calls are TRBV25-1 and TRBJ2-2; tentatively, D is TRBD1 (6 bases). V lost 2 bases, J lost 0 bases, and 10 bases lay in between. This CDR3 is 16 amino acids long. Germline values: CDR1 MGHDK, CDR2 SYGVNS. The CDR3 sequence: CASSETGTTNTGELFF. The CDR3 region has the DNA TGTGCCAGCAGTGAAACCGGGACAACGAACACCGGGGAGCTGTTTTTT.

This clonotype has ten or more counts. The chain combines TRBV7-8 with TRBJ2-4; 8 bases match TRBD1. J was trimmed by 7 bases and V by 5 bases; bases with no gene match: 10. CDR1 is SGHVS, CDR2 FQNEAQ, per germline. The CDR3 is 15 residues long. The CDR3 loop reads CASSPADREVNIQYF. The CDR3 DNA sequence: TGTGCCAGCAGCCCCGCGGACAGGGAGGTGAACATTCAGTACTTC.

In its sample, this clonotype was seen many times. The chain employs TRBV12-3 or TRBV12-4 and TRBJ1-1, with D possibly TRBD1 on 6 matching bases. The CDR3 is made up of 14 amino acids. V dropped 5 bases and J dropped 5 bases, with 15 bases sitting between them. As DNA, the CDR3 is TGTGCCAGCAGTCCTACAGGGAGGGCGACTGAAGCTTTCTTT. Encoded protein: CASSPTGRATEAFF.

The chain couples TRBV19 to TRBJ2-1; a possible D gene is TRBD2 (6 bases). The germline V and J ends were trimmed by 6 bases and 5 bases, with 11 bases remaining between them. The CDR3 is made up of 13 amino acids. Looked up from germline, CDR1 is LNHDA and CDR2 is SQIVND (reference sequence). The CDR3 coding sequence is TGTGCCAGTAGCTGGAGGGGCGACAATGAGCAGTTCTTC. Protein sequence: CASSWRGDNEQFF.

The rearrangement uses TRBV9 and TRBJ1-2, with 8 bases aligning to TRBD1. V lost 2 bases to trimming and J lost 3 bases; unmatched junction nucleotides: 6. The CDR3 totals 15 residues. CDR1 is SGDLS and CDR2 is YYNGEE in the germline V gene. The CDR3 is CASSVQGAQDYGYTF. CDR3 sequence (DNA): TGTGCCAGCAGCGTCCAGGGGGCTCAGGACTATGGCTACACCTTC.

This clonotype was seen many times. For the CDR3, the DNA is TGTGCCAGCAATCCGGGGCCGGATCAGCCCCAGCATTTT. It codes for CASNPGPDQPQHF. The chain carries TRBV6-6 and TRBJ1-5; TRBD1 is a possible D gene (5 bases). CDR1 is MNHNY and CDR2 is SVGAGI in the germline V gene (reference sequence). This CDR3 contains 13 residues. V was shortened by 7 bases and J by 5 bases, with 12 bases between the two germline ends.

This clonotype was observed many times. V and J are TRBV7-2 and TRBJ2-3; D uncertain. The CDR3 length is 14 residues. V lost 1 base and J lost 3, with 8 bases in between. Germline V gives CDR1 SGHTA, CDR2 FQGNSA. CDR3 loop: CASSLEGLTDTQYF. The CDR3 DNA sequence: TGTGCCAGCAGCTTAGAGGGTCTTACAGATACGCAGTATTTT.

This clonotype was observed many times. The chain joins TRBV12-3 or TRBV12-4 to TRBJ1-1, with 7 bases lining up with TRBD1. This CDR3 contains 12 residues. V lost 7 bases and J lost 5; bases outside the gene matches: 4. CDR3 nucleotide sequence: TGTGCCAGCAACAGGGGTTCGACTGAAGCTTTCTTT. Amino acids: CASNRGSTEAFF.

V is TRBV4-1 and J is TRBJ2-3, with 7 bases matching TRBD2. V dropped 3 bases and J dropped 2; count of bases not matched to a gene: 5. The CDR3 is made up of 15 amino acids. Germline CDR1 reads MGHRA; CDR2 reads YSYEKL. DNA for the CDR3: TGCGCCAGCAGCCACCCGGGACTAATCACAGATACGCAGTATTTT. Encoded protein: CASSHPGLITDTQYF.

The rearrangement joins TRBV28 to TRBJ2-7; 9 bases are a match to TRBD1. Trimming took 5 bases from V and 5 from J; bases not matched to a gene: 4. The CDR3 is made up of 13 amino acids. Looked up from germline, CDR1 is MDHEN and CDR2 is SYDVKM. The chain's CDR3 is CASSMDRGDEQYV. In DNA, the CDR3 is TGTGCCAGCAGTATGGACAGGGGCGACGAGCAGTACGTC.

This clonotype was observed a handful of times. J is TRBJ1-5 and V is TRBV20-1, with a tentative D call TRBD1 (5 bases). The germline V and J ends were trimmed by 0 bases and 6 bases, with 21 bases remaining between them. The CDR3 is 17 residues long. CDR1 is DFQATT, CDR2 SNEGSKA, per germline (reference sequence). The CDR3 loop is CSAREGAYGPGGQPQHF. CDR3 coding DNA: TGCAGTGCTAGAGAGGGAGCCTACGGGCCGGGGGGTCAGCCCCAGCATTTT.

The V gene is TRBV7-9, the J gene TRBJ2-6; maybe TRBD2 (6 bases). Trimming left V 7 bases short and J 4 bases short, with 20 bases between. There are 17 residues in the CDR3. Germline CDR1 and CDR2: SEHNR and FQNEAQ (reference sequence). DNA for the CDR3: TGTGCCAGCACCTGGGCGGGGATCGACCCCGGGGCCAACGTCCTGACTTTC. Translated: CASTWAGIDPGANVLTF.

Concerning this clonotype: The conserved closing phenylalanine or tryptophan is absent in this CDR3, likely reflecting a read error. Written as DNA, the CDR3 is TGTGCCAGCAGCTCAAACAGGGGCCCCTACGAGCAGTACTTA. This codes for CASSSNRGPYEQYL. The chain employs TRBV7-6 and TRBJ2-7; 7 bases line up with TRBD1. CDR1 is SGHVS, CDR2 FNYEAQ, per germline. There are 14 residues in the CDR3. V was clipped by 4 bases and J by 2 bases; unmatched bases: 5.

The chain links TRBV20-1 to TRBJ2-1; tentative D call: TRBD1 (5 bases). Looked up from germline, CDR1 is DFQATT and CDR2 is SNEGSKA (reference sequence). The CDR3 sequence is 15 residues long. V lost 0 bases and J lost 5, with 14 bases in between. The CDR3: CSARDRTGNDNEQFF. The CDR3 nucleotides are TGCAGTGCTAGAGATCGAACAGGAAACGACAATGAGCAGTTCTTC.

The CDR3 reads CSAREGTSGYNEQFF. The CDR3 DNA follows: TGCAGTGCTAGAGAAGGGACTAGCGGTTACAATGAGCAGTTCTTC. The chain is built from TRBV20-1 and TRBJ2-1, with 11 bases aligning to TRBD2. Per the germline V gene, CDR1 is DFQATT and CDR2 is SNEGSKA (reference sequence). CDR3 size: 15 residues. V shed 0 bases, J shed 4 bases, and the junction held 2 bases outside the gene matches.

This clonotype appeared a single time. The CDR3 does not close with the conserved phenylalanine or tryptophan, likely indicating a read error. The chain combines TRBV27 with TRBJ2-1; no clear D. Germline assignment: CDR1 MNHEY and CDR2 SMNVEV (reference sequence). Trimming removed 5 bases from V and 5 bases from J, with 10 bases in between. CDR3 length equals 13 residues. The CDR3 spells CASSLAVHNEQFI. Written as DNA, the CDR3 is TGTGCCAGCAGTCTGGCGGTCCACAATGAGCAGTTCATC.

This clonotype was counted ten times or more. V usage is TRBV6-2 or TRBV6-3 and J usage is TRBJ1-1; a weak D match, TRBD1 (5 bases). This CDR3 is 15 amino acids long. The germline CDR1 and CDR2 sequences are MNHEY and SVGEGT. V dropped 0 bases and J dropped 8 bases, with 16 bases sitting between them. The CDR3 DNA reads TGTGCCAGCAGTTACTCCCCAGAGGGGACGGGAGAAGCTTTCTTT. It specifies CASSYSPEGTGEAFF.

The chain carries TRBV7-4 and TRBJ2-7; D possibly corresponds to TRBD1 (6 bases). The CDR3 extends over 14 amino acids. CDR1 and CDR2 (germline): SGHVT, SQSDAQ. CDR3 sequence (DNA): TGTGTCAGCAGCTCCGTCGACAACAGGGACGAGCAGTACGTC. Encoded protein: CVSSSVDNRDEQYV.

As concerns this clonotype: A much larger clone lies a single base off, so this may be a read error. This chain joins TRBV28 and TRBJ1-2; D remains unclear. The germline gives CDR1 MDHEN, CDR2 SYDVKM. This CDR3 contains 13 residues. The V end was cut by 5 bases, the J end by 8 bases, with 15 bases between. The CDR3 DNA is TGTGCCAGCAGTCTAGACGGGGTACAGGGCTACACCTTC. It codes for CASSLDGVQGYTF.